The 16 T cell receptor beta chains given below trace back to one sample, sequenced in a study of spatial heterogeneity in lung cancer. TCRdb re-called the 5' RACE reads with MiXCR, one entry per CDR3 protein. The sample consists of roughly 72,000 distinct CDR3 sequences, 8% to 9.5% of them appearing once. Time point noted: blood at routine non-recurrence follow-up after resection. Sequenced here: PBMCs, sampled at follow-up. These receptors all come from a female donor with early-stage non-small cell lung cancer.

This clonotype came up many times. In DNA, the CDR3 is TGTGCCAGCAGTTTATCGAACACCGGGGAGCTGTTTTTT. Translated, it gives CASSLSNTGELFF. The V and J genes are TRBV27 and TRBJ2-2; no clear D gene. Germline V gene sequence: CDR1 MNHEY, CDR2 SMNVEV (reference sequence). Trimming cost V 0 bases and J 1 base, with 0 bases left between them. CDR3 length: 13 amino acids.

The CDR3, as DNA: TGTGCCAGCAGCTTAGATTCAGGGAGCTCCTACAATGAGCAGTTCTTC. Its translation: CASSLDSGSSYNEQFF. The rearrangement uses TRBV7-2 and TRBJ2-1; either TRBD1 or TRBD2 may fit D (5 bases each). Germline V CDR1 and CDR2: SGHTA, FQGNSA. V shed 1 base and J shed 0 bases, with 10 bases lying between them. This CDR3 contains 16 residues.

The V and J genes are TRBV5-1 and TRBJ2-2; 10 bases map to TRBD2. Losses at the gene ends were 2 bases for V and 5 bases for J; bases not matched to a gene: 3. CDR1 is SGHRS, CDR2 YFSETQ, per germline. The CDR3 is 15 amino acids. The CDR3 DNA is TGCGCCAGCAGCTTCCTAGCGGGAGATACCGGGGAGCTGTTTTTT. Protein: CASSFLAGDTGELFF.

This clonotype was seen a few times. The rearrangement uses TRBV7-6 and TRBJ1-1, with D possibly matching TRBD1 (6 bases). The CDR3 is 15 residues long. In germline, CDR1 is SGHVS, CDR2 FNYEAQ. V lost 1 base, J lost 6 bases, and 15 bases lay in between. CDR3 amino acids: CASSLGQVWVAEAFF. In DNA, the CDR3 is TGTGCCAGCAGCTTAGGACAGGTTTGGGTCGCTGAAGCTTTCTTT.

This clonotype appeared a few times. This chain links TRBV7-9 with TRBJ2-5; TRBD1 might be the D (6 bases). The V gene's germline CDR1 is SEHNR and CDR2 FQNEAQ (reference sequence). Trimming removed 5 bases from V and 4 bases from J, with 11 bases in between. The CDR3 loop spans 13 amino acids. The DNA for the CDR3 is TGTGCCAGCAGCGGGGGCCTAGGAGAGACCCAGTACTTC. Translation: CASSGGLGETQYF. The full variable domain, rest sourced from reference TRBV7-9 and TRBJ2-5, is DTGVSQNPRHKITKRGQNVTFRCDPISEHNRLYWYRQTLGQGPEFLTYFQNEAQLEKSRLLSDRFSAERPKGSFSTLEIQRTEQGDSAMYLCASSGGLGETQYFGPGTRLLVL.

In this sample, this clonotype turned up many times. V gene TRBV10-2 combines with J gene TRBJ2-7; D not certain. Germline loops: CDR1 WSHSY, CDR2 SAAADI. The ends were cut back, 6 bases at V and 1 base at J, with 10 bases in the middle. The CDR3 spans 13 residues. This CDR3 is CASSLQLSYEQYF. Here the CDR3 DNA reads TGCGCCAGCAGCCTACAGCTTTCCTACGAGCAGTACTTC.

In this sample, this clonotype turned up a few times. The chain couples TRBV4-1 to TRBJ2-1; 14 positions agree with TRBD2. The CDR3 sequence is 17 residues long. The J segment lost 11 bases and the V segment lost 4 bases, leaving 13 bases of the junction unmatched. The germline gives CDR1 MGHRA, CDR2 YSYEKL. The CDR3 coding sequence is TGCGCCAGCAGCCCCGGGGTCCCTCGACTAGCGGGAGGGAAGCAGTTCTTC. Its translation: CASSPGVPRLAGGKQFF.

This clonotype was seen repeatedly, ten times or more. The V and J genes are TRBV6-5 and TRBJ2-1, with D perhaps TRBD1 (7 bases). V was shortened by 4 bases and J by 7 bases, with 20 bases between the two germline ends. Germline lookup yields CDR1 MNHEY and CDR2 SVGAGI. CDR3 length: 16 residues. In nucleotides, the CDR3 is TGTGCCAGCAGTTCAGGGACCGTCAGGGGGAGGAATGAGCAGTTCTTC. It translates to CASSSGTVRGRNEQFF.

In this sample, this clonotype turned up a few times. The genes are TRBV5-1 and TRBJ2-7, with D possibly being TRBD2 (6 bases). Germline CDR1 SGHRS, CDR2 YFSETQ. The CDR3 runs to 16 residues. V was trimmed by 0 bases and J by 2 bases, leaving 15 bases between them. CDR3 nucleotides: TGCGCCAGCAGCTTGGGAAGTAGCGGCAGAACCTACGAGCAGTACTTC. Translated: CASSLGSSGRTYEQYF.

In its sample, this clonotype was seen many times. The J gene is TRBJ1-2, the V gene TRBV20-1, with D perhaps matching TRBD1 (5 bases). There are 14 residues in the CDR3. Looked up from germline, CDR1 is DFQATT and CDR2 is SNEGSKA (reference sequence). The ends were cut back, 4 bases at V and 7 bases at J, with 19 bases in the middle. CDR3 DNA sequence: TGCAGTGCTACCCGGGACCCTCAAGCCGCTGGCTACACCTTC. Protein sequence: CSATRDPQAAGYTF.

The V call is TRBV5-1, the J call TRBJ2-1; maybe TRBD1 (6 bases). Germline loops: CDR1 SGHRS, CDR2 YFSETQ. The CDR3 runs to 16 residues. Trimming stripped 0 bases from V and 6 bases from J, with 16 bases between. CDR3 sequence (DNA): TGCGCCAGCAGCTTGGCCGGACAGACCGAATCCAATGAGCAGTTCTTC. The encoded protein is CASSLAGQTESNEQFF.

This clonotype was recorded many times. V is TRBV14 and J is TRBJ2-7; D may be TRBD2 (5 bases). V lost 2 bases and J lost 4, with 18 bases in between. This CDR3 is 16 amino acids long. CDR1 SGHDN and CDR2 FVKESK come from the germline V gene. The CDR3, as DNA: TGTGCCAGCAGCCAATCTTGGGCTGGCCAGCGGTACGAGCAGTACTTC. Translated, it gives CASSQSWAGQRYEQYF. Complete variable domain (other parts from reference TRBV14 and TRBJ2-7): EAGVTQFPSHSVIEKGQTVTLRCDPISGHDNLYWYRRVMGKEIKFLLHFVKESKQDESGMPNNRFLAERTGGTYSTLKVQPAELEDSGVYFCASSQSWAGQRYEQYFGPGTRLTVT.

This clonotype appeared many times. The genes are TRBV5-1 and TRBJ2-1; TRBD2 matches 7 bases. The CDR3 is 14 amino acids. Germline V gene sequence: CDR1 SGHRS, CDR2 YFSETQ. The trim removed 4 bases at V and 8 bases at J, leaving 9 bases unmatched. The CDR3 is CASSPRGGSHEQFF. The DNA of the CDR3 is TGCGCCAGCAGCCCCCGGGGCGGGAGTCATGAGCAGTTCTTC.

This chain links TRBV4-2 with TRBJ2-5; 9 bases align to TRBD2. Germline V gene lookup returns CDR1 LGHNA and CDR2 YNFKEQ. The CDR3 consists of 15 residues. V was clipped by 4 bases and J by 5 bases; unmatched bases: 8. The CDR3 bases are TGTGCCAGCAGCCTAAACTTAGCGGGAGATGAGACCCAGTACTTC. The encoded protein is CASSLNLAGDETQYF.

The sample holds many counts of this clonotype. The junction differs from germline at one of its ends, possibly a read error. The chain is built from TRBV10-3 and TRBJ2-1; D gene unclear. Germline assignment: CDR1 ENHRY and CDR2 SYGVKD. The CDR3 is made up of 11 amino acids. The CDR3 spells CAVSGGNEQFF. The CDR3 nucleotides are TGTGCCGTCAGTGGCGGAAATGAGCAGTTCTTC.

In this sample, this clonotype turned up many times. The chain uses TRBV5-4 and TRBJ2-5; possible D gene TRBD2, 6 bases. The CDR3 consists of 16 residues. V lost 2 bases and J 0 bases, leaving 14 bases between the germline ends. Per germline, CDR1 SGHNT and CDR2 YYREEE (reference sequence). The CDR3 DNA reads TGTGCCAGCAGCTTTGGGCCGGGACTGTACCAAGAGACCCAGTACTTC. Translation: CASSFGPGLYQETQYF.